These 31 T cell receptor beta chains originate from one sample sequenced in a study of CD8+ T cells in alopecia areata. RNA was isolated and reverse transcribed to cDNA, the sequencing template. The data were produced by immunoSEQ multiplex PCR, yet TCRdb's version contains in-frame clones alone and is incomplete. Found here are about 150,000 clones, under 60% of them singletons; the top ten hold approximately 19%. Specimen: CD8+ T cells sorted from blood, collected at week 0. These receptors all stem from a human donor with alopecia areata.

This clone was seen at least ten times. The chain recombines TRBV7-9 with TRBJ2-7, with D maybe TRBD2 (5 bases). Trimming pared 5 bases from V and 6 bases from J, leaving 17 bases between. The CDR3 runs 14 residues. Per the germline V gene, CDR1 is SEHNR and CDR2 is FQNEAQ (reference sequence). In DNA form, the CDR3 reads TGTGCCAGCAGCCTTAGCGTTGGATTTGCCGAGCAGTACTTC. Encoded protein: CASSLSVGFAEQYF.

This chain connects TRBV11-2 to TRBJ2-7, with TRBD2 matching 11 bases. This CDR3 has 14 residues. Looked up from germline, CDR1 is SGHAT and CDR2 is FQNNGV. V shed 5 bases, J shed 4 bases, and the junction held 4 bases outside the gene matches. The CDR3 nucleotides are TGTGCCAGCAGCCTAGGGACTAGCGGTTACGAGCAGTACTTC. This gives the protein CASSLGTSGYEQYF. Together with reference TRBV11-2 and TRBJ2-7, the CDR3 gives the full variable domain: EAGVAQSPRYKIIEKRQSVAFWCNPISGHATLYWYQQILGQGPKLLIQFQNNGVVDDSQLPKDRFSAERLKGVDSTLKIQPAKLEDSAVYLCASSLGTSGYEQYFGPGTRLTVT.

This clone was recorded a few times. J is TRBJ2-1 and V is TRBV10-3; the match to TRBD1 covers 8 bases. Germline trimming cut 7 bases from V and 0 bases from J; bases unmatched to any gene: 8. Germline-derived CDR1 and CDR2 are ENHRY and SYGVKD. The CDR3 consists of 16 residues. In nucleotides, the CDR3 is TGTGCCATCACCGACCGGACAGGGAGCTCCTACAATGAGCAGTTCTTC. Residues: CAITDRTGSSYNEQFF.

The chain joins TRBV11-2 to TRBJ2-5; 9 positions agree with TRBD1. This CDR3 comprises 14 residues. Looked up from germline, CDR1 is SGHAT and CDR2 is FQNNGV. V was pared by 5 bases and J by 5 bases, with 6 bases of the junction left unmatched. The DNA for the CDR3 is TGTGCCAGCAGCGGAGACAGGGGGGTCGAGACCCAGTACTTC. The encoded protein is CASSGDRGVETQYF.

The chain has TRBV30 and TRBJ2-5; a possible D gene is TRBD2 (5 bases). The CDR3 spans 14 residues. V lost 1 base to trimming and J lost 0 bases, with 9 bases between them. Germline loops: CDR1 GTSNPN, CDR2 SVGIG (reference sequence). In DNA form, the CDR3 reads TGTGCCTGGAGTGACACTAGGGACCAAGAGACCCAGTACTTC. As protein: CAWSDTRDQETQYF.

This clone came up a few times. This sequence joins TRBV18 and TRBJ2-1; D may match TRBD1 or TRBD2 (5 bases each). V lost 1 base, J lost 10 bases, and 17 bases lay in between. The CDR3 is 15 amino acids. CDR1 KGHSH and CDR2 LQKENI come from the germline V gene. For the CDR3, the DNA is TGTGCCAGCTCACCACGGGACGTTGGTACCCTCGAGCAGTTCTTC. This encodes CASSPRDVGTLEQFF. The whole variable domain, remainder taken from reference TRBV18 and TRBJ2-1, is NAGVMQNPRHLVRRRGQEARLRCSPMKGHSHVYWYRQLPEEGLKFMVYLQKENIIDESGMPKERFSAEFPKEGPSILRIQQVVRGDSAAYFCASSPRDVGTLEQFFGPGTRLTVL.

This rearrangement joins TRBV29-1 to TRBJ1-1; tentative D call: TRBD1 (5 bases). With 6 bases removed from V and 5 bases from J, the gap between germline ends came to 25 bases. In germline, CDR1 is SQVTM, CDR2 ANQGSEA. This CDR3 contains 16 residues. The CDR3: CSVPGPQVGRGTEAFF. CDR3 DNA sequence: TGCAGCGTCCCAGGGCCCCAGGTTGGGCGTGGGACTGAAGCTTTCTTT. Together with reference TRBV29-1 and TRBJ1-1, the CDR3 gives the full variable domain: SAVISQKPSRDICQRGTSLTIQCQVDSQVTMMFWYRQQPGQSLTLIATANQGSEATYESGFVIDKFPISRPNLTFSTLTVSNMSPEDSSIYLCSVPGPQVGRGTEAFFGQGTRLTVV.

The CDR3 is CASSAERVGTEAFF. The CDR3 DNA follows: TGTGCCAGCAGCGCGGAAAGGGTGGGCACTGAAGCTTTCTTT. The chain has TRBV9 and TRBJ1-1; D is uncertain. In germline, CDR1 is SGDLS, CDR2 YYNGEE. The CDR3 is 14 amino acids. Trimming left V 3 bases short and J 4 bases short, with 13 bases between.

The CDR3 sequence is CASSLSPGGHEQYF. The CDR3, as DNA: TGTGCCAGCAGCTTAAGTCCCGGGGGCCACGAGCAGTACTTC. V gene TRBV7-9 combines with J gene TRBJ2-7; D is tentatively TRBD1 or TRBD2 (6 bases each). Germline assignment: CDR1 SEHNR and CDR2 FQNEAQ (reference sequence). Trimming took 2 bases from V and 5 from J, leaving 13 bases between them. This CDR3 comprises 14 residues.

This clone was seen only a few times. The chain joins TRBV7-2 to TRBJ2-7, with TRBD1 matching over 9 bases. The germline CDR1 and CDR2 sequences are SGHTA and FQGNSA. V trimming: 0 bases; J trimming: 5 bases; junction bases outside the gene matches: 5. CDR3 length: 15 amino acids. CDR3 in amino acids: CASSLAGTGRDEQYF. The CDR3 nucleotides are TGTGCCAGCAGCTTAGCCGGGACAGGGAGGGACGAGCAGTACTTC.

This clone occurred a few times. The chain combines TRBV11-3 with TRBJ2-5, with a possible D match to TRBD1 (5 bases). Trimming took 1 base from V and 1 from J, leaving 7 bases between them. The CDR3 loop spans 14 amino acids. From germline, CDR1 is SGHNT and CDR2 YENEEA. This CDR3 is CASSLAQAQETQYF. In DNA, the CDR3 is TGTGCCAGCAGCTTAGCACAGGCCCAAGAGACCCAGTACTTC.

V is TRBV15 and J is TRBJ2-2; tentatively, D is TRBD2 (6 bases). The CDR3 contains 14 residues. V lost 3 bases to trimming and J lost 4 bases, with 9 bases between them. Looked up from germline, CDR1 is LNHNV and CDR2 is YYDKDF (reference sequence). The DNA of the CDR3 is TGTGCCACCAGCAGCGGGGGAGGCACCGGGGAGCTGTTTTTT. This gives the protein CATSSGGGTGELFF.

The J gene is TRBJ2-6, the V gene TRBV9; a possible D gene is TRBD1 (6 bases). From germline, CDR1 is SGDLS and CDR2 YYNGEE. The germline V and J ends were trimmed by 3 bases and 0 bases, with 7 bases remaining between them. This CDR3 contains 15 residues. Here the CDR3 reads CASSADSSGANVLTF. The CDR3, as DNA: TGTGCCAGCAGCGCGGACAGCTCTGGGGCCAACGTCCTGACTTTC. Using reference TRBV9 and TRBJ2-6 for the parts outside the CDR3, the full variable domain is DSGVTQTPKHLITATGQRVTLRCSPRSGDLSVYWYQQSLDQGLQFLIQYYNGEERAKGNILERFSAQQFPDLHSELNLSSLELGDSALYFCASSADSSGANVLTFGAGSRLTVL.

Notes on this clone: An end of the junction does not agree with germline; a read error may underlie this. For the CDR3, the DNA is TGTGCCAGCAGTTTAGTTTTGGGCCGGGAGGGTCCTCGGCGGGCTTTCTTT. Translated, it gives CASSLVLGREGPRRAFF. The chain is built from TRBV13 and TRBJ1-1; no firm D call. The CDR3 consists of 17 residues. CDR1 is PRHDT, CDR2 FYEKMQ, per germline (reference sequence).

The chain uses TRBV7-9 and TRBJ2-7; 11 bases agree with TRBD1. Germline V gene sequence: CDR1 SEHNR, CDR2 FQNEAQ (reference sequence). CDR3 length: 14 amino acids. Trimming at V came to 5 bases and at J to 3 bases, leaving 3 bases not matched to a gene. CDR3 region: CASSPDRGLYEQYF. The CDR3 DNA follows: TGTGCCAGCAGCCCGGACAGGGGGCTCTACGAGCAGTACTTC.

This clone was detected only a few times. The chain couples TRBV5-1 to TRBJ2-1; D is ambiguous. From germline, CDR1 is SGHRS and CDR2 YFSETQ. The CDR3 has 13 residues. V gave up 2 bases and J gave up 0 bases, with 3 bases separating them. In DNA, the CDR3 is TGCGCCAGCAGCTTCCCCTCCTACAATGAGCAGTTCTTC. It codes for CASSFPSYNEQFF.

The gene calls are TRBV7-9 and TRBJ2-1, with D unclear. Trimming took 2 bases from V and 7 from J, leaving 6 bases between them. The CDR3 runs 12 residues. The V gene's germline CDR1 is SEHNR and CDR2 FQNEAQ (reference sequence). The CDR3 DNA sequence: TGTGCCAGCAGCTTATCTGGAAATGAGCAGTTCTTC. Translation: CASSLSGNEQFF. Variable domain in full (rest from reference TRBV7-9 and TRBJ2-1): DTGVSQNPRHKITKRGQNVTFRCDPISEHNRLYWYRQTLGQGPEFLTYFQNEAQLEKSRLLSDRFSAERPKGSFSTLEIQRTEQGDSAMYLCASSLSGNEQFFGPGTRLTVL.

The chain links TRBV7-2 to TRBJ2-1; 12 bases map to TRBD2. The CDR3 runs 16 residues. The germline CDR1 and CDR2 sequences are SGHTA and FQGNSA. V was pared by 3 bases and J by 5 bases, with 5 bases of the junction left unmatched. The CDR3 loop reads CASSFRLAGADNEQFF. The CDR3 DNA reads as TGTGCCAGCAGCTTTAGACTAGCGGGGGCCGACAATGAGCAGTTCTTC.

The chain is built from TRBV6-5 and TRBJ1-6; a possible D gene is TRBD1 (5 bases). CDR1 is MNHEY and CDR2 is SVGAGI in the germline V gene. Trimming shortened V by 6 bases and J by 10 bases, and 19 bases separated the two germline ends. This CDR3 is built from 15 residues. The CDR3 region has the DNA TGTGCCAGCAGCAATCAACCCAAAAGGGGATCACCCCTCCACTTT. Its protein product is CASSNQPKRGSPLHF.

The rearrangement uses TRBV25-1 and TRBJ1-1; a weak D match, TRBD1 (5 bases). CDR3 length: 12 residues. Trimming stripped 3 bases from V and 9 bases from J, with 11 bases between. Germline V lookup: CDR1 MGHDK, CDR2 SYGVNS. The CDR3 bases are TGTGCCAGCAGTGACAGGGCCCGAAAAGCTTTCTTT. Translation: CASSDRARKAFF.

This clone was seen a handful of times. This rearrangement joins TRBV15 to TRBJ2-1, with D uncertain. Germline V gene data show CDR1 as LNHNV and CDR2 as YYDKDF (reference sequence). Trimming pared 6 bases from V and 9 bases from J, leaving 15 bases between. The CDR3 sequence is 13 residues long. CDR3 bases: TGTGCCACCAGTTACTCTGGGGTGGGTGAGCAGTTCTTC. This translates into CATSYSGVGEQFF.

The chain has TRBV6-1 and TRBJ1-1; D is uncertain. Germline values: CDR1 MNHNS, CDR2 SASEGT. V was trimmed by 0 bases and J by 1 base, leaving 12 bases between them. The CDR3 has 16 amino acids. Here the CDR3 reads CASSEAARQPNTEAFF. The CDR3 DNA sequence: TGTGCCAGCAGTGAAGCAGCCCGGCAGCCGAACACTGAAGCTTTCTTT.

The table lists this clone with a few counts. The V and J genes are TRBV5-1 and TRBJ2-7; D might be TRBD1 (5 bases). The V end was cut by 2 bases, the J end by 5 bases, with 14 bases between. Germline V gene data show CDR1 as SGHRS and CDR2 as YFSETQ. The CDR3 has 14 residues. CDR3 coding DNA: TGCGCCAGCAGCTTAGGAAAGGGGCGACACGAGCAGTACTTC. Protein product: CASSLGKGRHEQYF.

The J gene is TRBJ2-1, the V gene TRBV5-5; weak D call: TRBD2 (5 bases). This CDR3 comprises 14 residues. V was trimmed by 6 bases and J by 6 bases, leaving 16 bases between them. CDR1 is SGHKS and CDR2 is YYEKEE in the germline V gene (reference sequence). The CDR3 sequence: CASISGAKINEQFF. CDR3 nucleotide sequence: TGTGCCAGCATCAGCGGCGCGAAAATCAATGAGCAGTTCTTC.

The chain has TRBV19 and TRBJ1-1; TRBD1 is a possible D gene (5 bases). There are 13 residues in the CDR3. The germline CDR1 and CDR2 sequences are LNHDA and SQIVND (reference sequence). V lost 4 bases, J lost 4 bases, and 10 bases lay in between. CDR3 region: CASSTPGSTEAFF. Here the CDR3 DNA reads TGTGCCAGTAGTACTCCAGGGTCCACTGAAGCTTTCTTT.

In this sample, this clone turned up a few times. V is TRBV30 and J is TRBJ1-1; 8 bases agree with TRBD1. The trim removed 0 bases at V and 2 bases at J, leaving 5 bases unmatched. The CDR3 is 15 amino acids. CDR1 GTSNPN and CDR2 SVGIG come from the germline V gene (reference sequence). The DNA for the CDR3 is TGTGCCTGGAGTGTACTTGGACAGGGAAACACTGAAGCTTTCTTT. Translated, it gives CAWSVLGQGNTEAFF.

This CDR3 is CASSLGTVGANVLTF. The CDR3 DNA reads as TGTGCCAGCAGTTTAGGGACGGTGGGGGCCAACGTCCTGACTTTC. The gene calls are TRBV27 and TRBJ2-6; D assignment may be TRBD1 or TRBD2 (5 bases each). The CDR3 length is 15 residues. With 2 bases removed from V and 4 bases from J, the gap between germline ends came to 9 bases. The germline CDR1 and CDR2 sequences are MNHEY and SMNVEV (reference sequence). Variable domain in full (rest from reference TRBV27 and TRBJ2-6): EAQVTQNPRYLITVTGKKLTVTCSQNMNHEYMSWYRQDPGLGLRQIYYSMNVEVTDKGDVPEGYKVSRKEKRNFPLILESPSPNQTSLYFCASSLGTVGANVLTFGAGSRLTVL.

V and J are TRBV29-1 and TRBJ1-2, with TRBD1 matching over 9 bases. The germline V gene has CDR1 SQVTM and CDR2 ANQGSEA. The trim removed 7 bases at V and 4 bases at J, leaving 10 bases unmatched. The CDR3 totals 14 residues. The CDR3 DNA reads TGCAGCGACCGGGACAGGGCAACCTTCTATGGCTACACCTTC. This encodes CSDRDRATFYGYTF.

The rearrangement uses TRBV19 and TRBJ2-5, with 8 positions matching TRBD1. The CDR3 consists of 14 residues. Losses at the gene ends were 1 base for V and 4 bases for J; bases not matched to a gene: 2. Germline CDR1 reads LNHDA; CDR2 reads SQIVND (reference sequence). CDR3 sequence: CASSIGTGRETQYF. For the CDR3, the DNA is TGTGCCAGTAGTATAGGGACAGGGCGAGAGACCCAGTACTTC.

This clone was counted only a few times. This CDR3 is also generated by other DNA sequences in the sample. The chain has TRBV30 and TRBJ2-7; D not resolved. Trimming took 2 bases from V and 2 from J, leaving 4 bases between them. Germline CDR1 is GTSNPN and CDR2 is SVGIG (reference sequence). This CDR3 region has 11 residues. The CDR3 loop reads CAWSTTYEQYF. The DNA of the CDR3 is TGTGCCTGGAGTACGACCTACGAGCAGTACTTC.

The chain uses TRBV6-5 and TRBJ1-2; D remains unclear. Germline CDR1 reads MNHEY; CDR2 reads SVGAGI. Trimming took off 0 bases at V and 1 base at J, with 9 bases between the two ends. The CDR3 is made up of 15 amino acids. Here the CDR3 DNA reads TGTGCCAGCAGTTACTCGAGATACGATAACTATGGCTACACCTTC. Encoded protein: CASSYSRYDNYGYTF.